The clone carrying this TCR beta chain came up many times. The TCR beta CDR3 regions underwent amplification using RNA transcripts as the source. Carried out on the TCR CDR3, a first-round RT-PCR used the HTBI primer set. TCRdb re-called the multiplex PCR reads through MiXCR, storing one row per CDR3 protein. The table records around 760,000 distinct CDR3 sequences, roughly 32% of them present only once. The data originate from a study of T cells in Graves' hyperthyroidism and ophthalmopathy. CDR1 ENHRY and CDR2 SYGVKD come from the germline V gene. V was shortened by 2 bases and J by 8 bases, with 12 bases between the two germline ends. The CDR3 is made up of 13 amino acids.

The specimen was blood. The rearrangement joins TRBV10-3 to TRBJ1-1; D is possibly TRBD1 (6 bases). This clonotype originated in a woman in her thirties or forties with Graves' hyperthyroidism. CDR3 protein: CAISEGRTVEAFF. CDR3 bases: TGTGCCATCAGTGAGGGACGGACAGTCGAAGCTTTCTTT.